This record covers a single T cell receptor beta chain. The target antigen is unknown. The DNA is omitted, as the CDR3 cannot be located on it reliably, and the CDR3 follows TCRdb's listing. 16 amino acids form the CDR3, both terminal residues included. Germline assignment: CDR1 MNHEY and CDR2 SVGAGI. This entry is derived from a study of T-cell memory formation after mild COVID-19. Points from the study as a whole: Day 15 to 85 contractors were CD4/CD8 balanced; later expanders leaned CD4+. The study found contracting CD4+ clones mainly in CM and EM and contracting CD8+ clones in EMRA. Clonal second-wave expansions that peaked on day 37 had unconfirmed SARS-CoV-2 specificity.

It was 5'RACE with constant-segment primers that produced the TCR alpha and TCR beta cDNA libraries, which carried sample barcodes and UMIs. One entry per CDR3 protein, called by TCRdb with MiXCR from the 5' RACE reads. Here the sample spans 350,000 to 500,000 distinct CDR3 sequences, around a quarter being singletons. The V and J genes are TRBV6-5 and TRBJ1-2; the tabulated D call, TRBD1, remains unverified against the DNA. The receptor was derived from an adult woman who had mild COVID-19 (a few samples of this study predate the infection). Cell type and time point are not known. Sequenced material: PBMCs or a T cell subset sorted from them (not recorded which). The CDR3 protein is CASSSSLGQGSYGYTF.